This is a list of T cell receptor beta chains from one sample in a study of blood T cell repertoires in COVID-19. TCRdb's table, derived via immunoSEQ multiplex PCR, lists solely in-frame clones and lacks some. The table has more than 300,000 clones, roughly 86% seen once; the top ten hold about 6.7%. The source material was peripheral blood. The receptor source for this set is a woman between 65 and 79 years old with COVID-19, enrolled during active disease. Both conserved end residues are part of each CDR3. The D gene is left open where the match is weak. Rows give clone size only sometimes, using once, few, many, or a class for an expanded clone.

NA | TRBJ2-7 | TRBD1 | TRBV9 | CASSPQTGDEQYF | TGTGCCAGCAGCCCGCAGACAGGGGACGAGCAGTACTTC
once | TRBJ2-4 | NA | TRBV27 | CASSLSRGLAKNIQYF | TGTGCCAGCAGTTTATCGCGGGGGCTAGCCAAAAACATTCAGTACTTC
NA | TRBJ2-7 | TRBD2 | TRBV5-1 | CASSLVGGAAYEQYF | TGCGCCAGCAGCTTGGTGGGAGGGGCGGCTTACGAGCAGTACTTC
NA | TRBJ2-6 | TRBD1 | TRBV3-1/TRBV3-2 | CASSHRTGAAGANVLTF | TGTGCCAGCAGCCACAGGACAGGGGCGGCTGGGGCCAACGTCCTGACTTTC
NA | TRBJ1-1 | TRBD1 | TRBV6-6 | CASPGTENTEAFF | TGTGCCAGTCCCGGGACAGAGAACACTGAAGCTTTCTTT
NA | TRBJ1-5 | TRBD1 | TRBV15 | CATSETGDPNQPQHF | TGTGCCACCAGCGAGACAGGGGACCCTAATCAGCCCCAGCATTTT
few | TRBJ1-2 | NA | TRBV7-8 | CASSPSNYGYTF | TGTGCCAGCAGCCCGAGTAACTATGGCTACACCTTC
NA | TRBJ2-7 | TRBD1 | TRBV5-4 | CASSLTGQGNYEQYF | TGTGCCAGCAGCTTGACGGGACAGGGAAACTACGAGCAGTACTTC
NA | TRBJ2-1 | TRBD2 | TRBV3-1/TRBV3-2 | CASSPDNSGGNEQFF | TGTGCCAGCAGCCCTGATAACAGCGGGGGGAATGAGCAGTTCTTC
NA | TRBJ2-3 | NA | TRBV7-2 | CASSFSRDKQYF | TGTGCCAGCAGCTTCTCACGGGATAAGCAGTATTTT
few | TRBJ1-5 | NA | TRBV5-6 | CASSSNQGLGNQPQHF | TGTGCCAGCAGCTCAAACCAGGGTTTAGGCAATCAGCCCCAGCATTTT
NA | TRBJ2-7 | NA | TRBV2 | CASSEEGALKYF | TGTGCCAGCAGTGAAGAAGGGGCCCTAAAGTACTTC
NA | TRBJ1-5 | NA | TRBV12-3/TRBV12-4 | CASRLEAQPQHF | TGTGCCAGCAGACTGGAGGCCCAGCCCCAGCATTTT
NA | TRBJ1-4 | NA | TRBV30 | CAWSGREGKLFF | TGTGCCTGGAGTGGCCGTGAGGGAAAACTGTTTTTT
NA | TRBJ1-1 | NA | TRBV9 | CASSPLGSILNTEAFF | TGTGCCAGCAGCCCCCTAGGCTCCATATTGAACACTGAAGCTTTCTTT
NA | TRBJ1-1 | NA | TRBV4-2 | CASSVRGYTEAFF | TGTGCCAGCAGCGTACGAGGTTACACTGAAGCTTTCTTT
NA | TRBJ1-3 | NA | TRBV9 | CASSARRGDSGNTIYF | TGTGCCAGCAGCGCTCGAAGAGGAGATAGTGGAAACACCATATATTTT
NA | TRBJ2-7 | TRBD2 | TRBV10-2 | CASSELAGAYEQYF | TGCGCCAGCAGTGAGCTAGCGGGTGCCTACGAGCAGTACTTC
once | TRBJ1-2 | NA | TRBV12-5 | CASGLADLANYGYTF | TGTGCTAGTGGTTTGGCCGACTTAGCTAACTATGGCTACACCTTC
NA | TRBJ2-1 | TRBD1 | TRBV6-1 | CASSEAGTGGNEQFF | TGTGCCAGCAGTGAAGCAGGGACAGGGGGGAATGAGCAGTTCTTC
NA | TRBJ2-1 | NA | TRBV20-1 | CSARRDGQWFF | TGCAGTGCTAGAAGGGACGGACAGTGGTTCTTC
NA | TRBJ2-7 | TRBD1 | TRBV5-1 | CASSWDSYEQYF | TGCGCCAGCAGCTGGGACAGCTACGAGCAGTACTTC
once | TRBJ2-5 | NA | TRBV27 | CASSRQGTETQYF | TGTGCCAGCAGCCGACAAGGCACTGAGACCCAGTACTTC
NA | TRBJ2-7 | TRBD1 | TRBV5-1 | CASSEGQGRNEQYF | TGCGCCAGCAGCGAGGGACAGGGTAGGAACGAGCAGTACTTC
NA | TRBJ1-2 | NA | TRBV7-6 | CASSRAGSYGYTF | TGTGCCAGCAGCCGAGCGGGGTCCTATGGCTACACCTTC
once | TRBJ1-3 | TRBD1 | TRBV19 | CASTGGVSGNTIYF | TGTGCCAGTACAGGGGGCGTTTCAGGAAACACCATATATTTT